Following are 20 T cell receptor beta chains from one sample sequenced in a study of T cell repertoires in cytomegalovirus infection. TCRdb reprocessed the reads via MiXCR and lists one record per CDR3 protein. Counted here are 150,000 to 200,000 distinct CDR3 sequences, around 20% occurring once; the ten biggest clones make up under 3.5%. The sample was PBMCs. The receptors were sampled from a human donor in good health (CMV status not recorded). Some clones in this sample may be carry-over from other donors' samples.

This clonotype has only a few counts. This chain uses TRBV5-5 with TRBJ1-2; D is unclear. Trimming removed 3 bases at V and 5 bases at J, with 8 bases between. From germline, CDR1 is SGHKS and CDR2 YYEKEE (reference sequence). The CDR3 spans 12 residues. The CDR3 DNA follows: TGTGCCAGCAGCTCACAGACTTATGGCTACACCTTC. Its translation: CASSSQTYGYTF.

In this sample, this clonotype turned up a few times. The chain joins TRBV20-1 to TRBJ1-2; 9 bases are a match to TRBD1. CDR1 and CDR2 (germline): DFQATT, SNEGSKA (reference sequence). V lost 6 bases and J lost 0; bases outside the gene matches: 14. The CDR3 spans 17 residues. The CDR3 region is CSAPPGYGQGTNYGYTF. The DNA of the CDR3 is TGCAGTGCCCCGCCGGGATATGGACAGGGGACTAACTATGGCTACACCTTC.

The rearrangement joins TRBV11-2 to TRBJ1-2, with TRBD1 identical over 8 bases. CDR1 is SGHAT and CDR2 is FQNNGV in the germline V gene. The length of the CDR3 is 13 residues. The junction had 1 base not matched to a gene; V was cut back by 0 bases and J by 7 bases. The chain's CDR3 is CASSLDRGLGYTF. The CDR3 bases are TGTGCCAGCAGCTTAGACAGGGGGCTTGGCTACACCTTC.

The chain joins TRBV5-1 to TRBJ2-1; D is possibly TRBD1 (6 bases). CDR1 and CDR2 (germline): SGHRS, YFSETQ. V was clipped by 0 bases and J by 8 bases, with 15 bases between them. This CDR3 spans 15 amino acids. The CDR3 spells CASSLGGHSRDEQFF. In DNA form, the CDR3 reads TGCGCCAGCAGCTTGGGGGGACACTCAAGGGATGAGCAGTTCTTC.

This clonotype was picked up a small number of times. This sequence joins TRBV6-2 or TRBV6-3 and TRBJ2-7, with TRBD1 as a possible D gene (7 bases). Per germline, CDR1 MNHEY and CDR2 SVGEGT. This CDR3 spans 17 amino acids. V lost 1 base and J 4 bases, leaving 20 bases between the germline ends. DNA of the CDR3: TGTGCCAGCAGTTACTTCGGACTACAGGGGTCGGCGTACGAGCAGTACTTC. The encoded protein is CASSYFGLQGSAYEQYF.

V and J are TRBV29-1 and TRBJ1-4; D is possibly TRBD1 (5 bases). In germline, CDR1 is SQVTM, CDR2 ANQGSEA. The CDR3 is made up of 15 amino acids. The V and J ends lost 2 bases and 7 bases respectively, with 17 bases between them. The CDR3 coding sequence is TGCAGCGTTGAAAAAGGGTCGGCAGGGAGTGAAAAACTGTTTTTT. It yields the protein CSVEKGSAGSEKLFF.

This clonotype was counted a few times. The V call is TRBV7-3, the J call TRBJ2-1; 13 nucleotides align to TRBD2. Germline assignment: CDR1 SGHTA and CDR2 FQGTGA. V lost 3 bases and J lost 3; bases outside the gene matches: 17. CDR3 length: 21 residues. The CDR3 sequence is CASSFPKRTSGRNKNYNEQFF. The CDR3 bases are TGTGCCAGCAGCTTTCCGAAACGGACTAGCGGGAGAAACAAAAACTACAATGAGCAGTTCTTC.

This clonotype was recorded at least ten times. The chain links TRBV7-8 to TRBJ2-5; no clear D gene. CDR1 and CDR2 (germline): SGHVS, FQNEAQ. The CDR3 is 12 amino acids. Trimming removed 6 bases at V and 5 bases at J, with 10 bases between. The CDR3 spells CASRNPRETQYF. The CDR3 DNA reads as TGTGCCAGCAGAAACCCTCGGGAGACCCAGTACTTC.

This clonotype was detected ten times or more. The genes are TRBV28 and TRBJ2-7; D possibly matches TRBD1 or TRBD2 (7 bases each). This CDR3 region has 17 residues. Trimming stripped 6 bases from V and 1 base from J, with 22 bases between. Germline V gene sequence: CDR1 MDHEN, CDR2 SYDVKM. The CDR3 bases are TGTGCCAGCAGCAAGTTGGGGAGGGGACAGTGGTCCTACGAGCAGTACTTC. Translated: CASSKLGRGQWSYEQYF.

This rearrangement joins TRBV29-1 to TRBJ2-1, with TRBD1 matching 9 bases. Trimming at V came to 4 bases and at J to 6 bases, leaving 7 bases not matched to a gene. CDR3 length: 14 residues. The V gene's germline CDR1 is SQVTM and CDR2 ANQGSEA. As DNA, the CDR3 is TGCAGCGTTGTGGCATTACAGGGGGCCAATGAGCAGTTCTTC. Protein sequence: CSVVALQGANEQFF.

V gene TRBV20-1 combines with J gene TRBJ1-3; D is possibly TRBD1 (6 bases). This CDR3 has 15 residues. Germline lookup yields CDR1 DFQATT and CDR2 SNEGSKA (reference sequence). V was trimmed by 0 bases and J by 6 bases, leaving 15 bases between them. The CDR3 sequence is CSARDPRDKPNTIYF. DNA of the CDR3: TGCAGTGCTAGAGATCCCCGGGACAAACCAAACACCATATATTTT.

The chain joins TRBV6-5 to TRBJ2-6; D may match TRBD1 or TRBD2 (5 bases each). With 5 bases removed from V and 0 bases from J, the gap between germline ends came to 20 bases. The CDR3 sequence is 19 residues long. CDR1 and CDR2 (germline): MNHEY, SVGAGI. The CDR3 here is CASSGSRGTHASGANVLTF. The CDR3 DNA sequence: TGTGCCAGCAGTGGCTCCCGGGGCACTCATGCCTCTGGGGCCAACGTCCTGACTTTC.

This clonotype turned up a few times. The J gene is TRBJ1-2, the V gene TRBV5-4; 8 bases are shared with TRBD1. V gave up 2 bases and J gave up 4 bases; unmatched junction bases: 7. The CDR3 loop spans 15 amino acids. CDR1 and CDR2 (germline): SGHNT, YYREEE (reference sequence). As DNA, the CDR3 is TGTGCCAGCAGCTTCGGACAGGGTGTTATCTATGGCTACACCTTC. It is translated as CASSFGQGVIYGYTF.

CDR3 loop: CASSLGRDVTEAFF. The DNA of the CDR3 is TGTGCCAGCAGCTTGGGCCGGGACGTCACTGAAGCTTTCTTT. This sequence joins TRBV28 and TRBJ1-1; D is perhaps TRBD1 (5 bases). V was cut by 6 bases and J by 4 bases, with 15 bases left in between. CDR3 length: 14 amino acids. The V gene's germline CDR1 is MDHEN and CDR2 SYDVKM.

This clonotype has ten or more counts. DNA of the CDR3: TGTGCCAGCAGCTTAGTGGAAGGGACGGCGAACACCGGGGAGCTGTTTTTT. The encoded protein is CASSLVEGTANTGELFF. This rearrangement joins TRBV7-9 to TRBJ2-2; D possibly matches TRBD1 or TRBD2 (5 bases each). V was trimmed by 1 base and J by 0 bases, leaving 12 bases between them. Germline V gene lookup returns CDR1 SEHNR and CDR2 FQNEAQ (reference sequence). CDR3 size: 17 residues.

The J gene is TRBJ2-3, the V gene TRBV15; 9 positions agree with TRBD2. The CDR3 extends over 19 amino acids. J gave up 3 bases and V 0 bases, and 13 bases lay outside the gene matches. Germline V CDR1 and CDR2: LNHNV, YYDKDF (reference sequence). The CDR3, as DNA: TGTGCCACCAGCAGAGATCCTGTGATTGGGAGCGGGGGGACAGATACGCAGTATTTT. This gives the protein CATSRDPVIGSGGTDTQYF.

The rearrangement links TRBV28 to TRBJ2-1, with a weak D call TRBD2 (5 bases). CDR3 length: 12 residues. Germline V lookup: CDR1 MDHEN, CDR2 SYDVKM. Trimming shortened V by 6 bases and J by 12 bases, and 15 bases separated the two germline ends. CDR3: CASREGEGVQFF. As DNA, the CDR3 is TGTGCCAGCAGGGAAGGAGAGGGTGTGCAGTTCTTC.

This clonotype was seen only a few times. The chain uses TRBV20-1 and TRBJ2-5; 8 bases match TRBD2. Germline CDR1 and CDR2: DFQATT and SNEGSKA (reference sequence). The CDR3 covers 18 residues. J was trimmed by 5 bases and V by 6 bases; bases with no gene match: 23. Here the CDR3 reads CSARLDQRGLYRGETQYF. The CDR3 DNA reads TGCAGTGCCCGATTGGACCAGCGGGGGCTCTACCGAGGGGAGACCCAGTACTTC.

The sample holds many counts of this clonotype. The V and J genes are TRBV7-2 and TRBJ1-2, with a possible D match to TRBD1 (6 bases). In germline, CDR1 is SGHTA, CDR2 FQGNSA. V was pared by 5 bases and J by 2 bases, with 12 bases between. This CDR3 comprises 14 residues. CDR3: CASSHLGGNYGYTF. The CDR3 DNA reads as TGTGCCAGCAGCCATCTAGGGGGGAACTATGGCTACACCTTC. The variable domain in full, completed from reference TRBV7-2 and TRBJ1-2, reads GAGVSQSPSNKVTEKGKDVELRCDPISGHTALYWYRQSLGQGLEFLIYFQGNSAPDKSGLPSDRFSAERTGGSVSTLTIQRTQQEDSAVYLCASSHLGGNYGYTFGSGTRLTVV.

This clonotype came up many times. V and J are TRBV28 and TRBJ1-5; D remains unclear. The CDR3 length is 13 residues. V shed 6 bases and J shed 1 base, with 7 bases lying between them. Germline loops: CDR1 MDHEN, CDR2 SYDVKM. CDR3 sequence: CASSQKSNQPQHF. CDR3 sequence (DNA): TGTGCCAGCAGCCAGAAGAGCAATCAGCCCCAGCATTTT.